The clone carrying this T cell receptor beta chain has a count of ten or more. Its cognate antigen is unknown. These data belong to a study of spatial heterogeneity in lung cancer. Every TCR cDNA molecule bore a unique molecular identifier. TCRdb processed the 5' RACE reads anew with MiXCR; each CDR3 protein has one entry. The sample contains roughly 19,000 distinct CDR3 sequences, 5.7% of which appear only once. Time point denoted: sample taken at primary tumor resection. Whole RNA from tumor, nontumor lung or frozen PBMC was sequenced unsorted. Study observations and caveats: For expanded intratumoral alpha and beta TCRs, counts tracked tumor mutation counts.

The CDR3 runs 13 residues. Trimming removed 0 bases at V and 4 bases at J, with 7 bases between. Looked up from germline, CDR1 is DFQATT and CDR2 is SNEGSKA (reference sequence). The chain combines TRBV20-1 with TRBJ1-5; D uncertain. The sample consisted of lung tumor tissue, taken at surgery. The source of this sequence is a female donor with early-stage non-small cell lung cancer. The CDR3 nucleotides are TGCAGTGCTAGAGAGGGGAGGAATCAGCCCCAGCATTTT. Encoded protein: CSAREGRNQPQHF.